One and the same sample provided the 29 T cell receptor beta chains below, sequenced in a study of T cell changes during pregnancy in multiple sclerosis. Here immunoSEQ multiplex PCR was the method, and the copy in TCRdb shows in-frame clones only, minus some. The table shows more than 75,000 clones, with 85% to 95% occurring only once. This material consisted of peripheral blood, taken in the first trimester of pregnancy. These receptors originate from a female donor with multiple sclerosis, enrolled in a pregnancy study.

J is TRBJ1-2 and V is TRBV19; maybe TRBD1 (6 bases). The CDR3 length is 15 residues. V shed 4 bases and J shed 5 bases, with 17 bases lying between them. CDR1 LNHDA and CDR2 SQIVND come from the germline V gene (reference sequence). In DNA form, the CDR3 reads TGTGCCAGTAGTAACAACAGGGATCGACTTTATGGCTACACCTTC. Encoded protein: CASSNNRDRLYGYTF.

The chain joins TRBV19 to TRBJ1-1, with D possibly being TRBD1 (5 bases). The CDR3 runs to 14 residues. V was shortened by 8 bases and J by 4 bases, with 17 bases between the two germline ends. Germline values: CDR1 LNHDA, CDR2 SQIVND (reference sequence). CDR3 loop: CASGTQGQGTEAFF. DNA for the CDR3: TGTGCCAGTGGCACCCAGGGTCAGGGCACTGAAGCTTTCTTT. The variable domain in full, with the rest retrieved from reference TRBV19 and TRBJ1-1, is DGGITQSPKYLFRKEGQNVTLSCEQNLNHDAMYWYRQDPGQGLRLIYYSQIVNDFQKGDIAEGYSVSREKKESFPLTVTSAQKNPTAFYLCASGTQGQGTEAFFGQGTRLTVV.

This chain uses TRBV2 with TRBJ2-4; D remains unclear. This CDR3 has 11 residues. Germline values: CDR1 SNHLY, CDR2 FYNNEI. The V end lost 6 bases, the J end lost 14 bases, and 14 bases lay between the germline ends. The CDR3 reads CASRWAGPKYF. Here the CDR3 DNA reads TGTGCCAGCAGATGGGCCGGTCCTAAGTACTTC. Drawing the rest from reference TRBV2 and TRBJ2-4, the complete variable domain is EPEVTQTPSHQVTQMGQEVILRCVPISNHLYFYWYRQILGQKVEFLVSFYNNEISEKSEIFDDQFSVERPDGSNFTLKIRSTKLEDSAMYFCASRWAGPKYFGAGTRLSVL.

Only a few counts were recorded for this clone. J is TRBJ2-3 and V is TRBV5-4, with TRBD2 as a possible D gene (6 bases). The V and J ends lost 4 bases and 1 base respectively, with 13 bases between them. The CDR3 loop spans 15 amino acids. The germline CDR1 and CDR2 sequences are SGHNT and YYREEE (reference sequence). The CDR3 nucleotides are TGTGCCAGCAGCACCCCGGGAGCCGGCACAGATACGCAGTATTTT. It translates to CASSTPGAGTDTQYF.

This clone was seen a single time. The CDR3 DNA reads TGTGCCAGCAGCATCCTCAGAGATACGCAGTATTTT. It encodes CASSILRDTQYF. V gene TRBV5-8 combines with J gene TRBJ2-3; D remains unclear. Germline CDR1 SGHTS, CDR2 YDEGEE. Trimming left V 4 bases short and J 5 bases short, with 8 bases between. The CDR3 spans 12 residues.

The chain links TRBV5-1 to TRBJ2-3, with TRBD1 as a possible D gene (6 bases). Per the germline V gene, CDR1 is SGHRS and CDR2 is YFSETQ. This CDR3 comprises 15 residues. V lost 0 bases to trimming and J lost 0 bases, with 8 bases between them. As DNA, the CDR3 is TGCGCCAGCAGCTTGGGACAGGCTAGCACAGATACGCAGTATTTT. Its protein product is CASSLGQASTDTQYF.

The CDR3 is CASSRFQGQGFGVYNEQFF. The CDR3 nucleotides are TGCGCCAGCAGCCGCTTCCAGGGACAGGGATTTGGAGTCTACAATGAGCAGTTCTTC. The chain joins TRBV4-3 to TRBJ2-1; 9 nucleotides match TRBD1. The germline V gene encodes CDR1 LGHNA and CDR2 YSLEER. V was pared by 4 bases and J by 3 bases, with 16 bases of the junction left unmatched. CDR3 length: 19 amino acids.

The V and J genes are TRBV7-6 and TRBJ1-1, with D unclear. The V and J ends lost 0 bases and 2 bases respectively, with 7 bases between them. CDR3 length: 14 amino acids. CDR1 and CDR2 from the germline V gene are SGHVS and FNYEAQ. Here the CDR3 reads CASSLALSNTEAFF. CDR3 in DNA: TGTGCCAGCAGCTTAGCGCTATCCAACACTGAAGCTTTCTTT.

The rearrangement joins TRBV6-5 to TRBJ2-1; 7 nucleotides align to TRBD1. The CDR3 covers 15 residues. J gave up 5 bases and V 3 bases, and 7 bases lay outside the gene matches. From germline, CDR1 is MNHEY and CDR2 SVGAGI. CDR3 in amino acids: CASSYGQVLDNEQFF. CDR3 bases: TGTGCCAGCAGTTATGGACAGGTATTGGACAATGAGCAGTTCTTC.

The rearrangement links TRBV21-1 to TRBJ1-1; the table calls TRBD1, which could not be checked here. TRBV21-1 is a documented pseudogene. The CDR3 extends over 18 amino acids. The CDR3 DNA follows: TGTGCCAGCAGCAAAGATGCCGGGACAGGGATCCCAAACACTGAAGCTTTCTTT. Translating gives CASSKDAGTGIPNTEAFF.

The rearrangement uses TRBV27 and TRBJ2-1, with 8 bases aligning to TRBD2. This CDR3 spans 15 amino acids. Germline CDR1 MNHEY, CDR2 SMNVEV (reference sequence). Unmatched junction bases numbered 11, after V lost 10 bases and J lost 3 bases. The CDR3 nucleotides read TGTGCCATCGCAGAGCGGGGGAAACTCTACAATGAGCAGTTCTTC. It yields the protein CAIAERGKLYNEQFF.

The chain links TRBV7-9 to TRBJ1-5; D is unclear. Trimming left V 1 base short and J 4 bases short, with 11 bases between. The CDR3 length is 15 residues. CDR1 and CDR2 (germline): SEHNR, FQNEAQ (reference sequence). The CDR3 DNA reads as TGTGCCAGCAGCTTAGGGAACGGGTTAAATCAGCCCCAGCATTTT. This gives the protein CASSLGNGLNQPQHF.

The rearrangement links TRBV20-1 to TRBJ2-1; 7 positions agree with TRBD1. The CDR3 is 11 residues long. Germline V CDR1 and CDR2: DFQATT, SNEGSKA (reference sequence). The ends lost 4 bases at V and 10 bases at J; junction bases unmatched: 4. CDR3 sequence (DNA): TGCAGTGCTAAGGGGACAGCCGAGCAGTTCTTC. Translation: CSAKGTAEQFF.

The chain joins TRBV30 to TRBJ1-2, with D unresolved. CDR1 and CDR2 (germline): GTSNPN, SVGIG (reference sequence). The CDR3 is 14 residues long. V lost 0 bases to trimming and J lost 4 bases, with 12 bases between them. The CDR3 protein is CAWSVPGSGYGYTF. CDR3 DNA: TGTGCCTGGAGTGTGCCGGGGTCGGGCTATGGCTACACCTTC.

The chain is built from TRBV19 and TRBJ1-2, with TRBD1 matching 7 bases. CDR1 LNHDA and CDR2 SQIVND come from the germline V gene (reference sequence). Trimming took 2 bases from V and 3 from J; bases not matched to a gene: 6. There are 15 residues in the CDR3. CDR3 in amino acids: CASSISGGEDYGYTF. CDR3 DNA sequence: TGTGCCAGTAGTATATCAGGGGGAGAAGACTATGGCTACACCTTC.

The J gene is TRBJ2-3, the V gene TRBV5-1, with 9 bases matching TRBD2. This CDR3 is built from 17 residues. With 4 bases clipped from V and 10 bases from J, the junction kept 19 bases outside the gene matches. From germline, CDR1 is SGHRS and CDR2 YFSETQ. The CDR3 is CASSPRNQRGAFWSQYF. As DNA, the CDR3 is TGCGCCAGCAGCCCAAGAAATCAGCGGGGGGCTTTTTGGTCGCAGTATTTT. Using reference TRBV5-1 and TRBJ2-3 for the parts outside the CDR3, the full variable domain is KAGVTQTPRYLIKTRGQQVTLSCSPISGHRSVSWYQQTPGQGLQFLFEYFSETQRNKGNFPGRFSGRQFSNSRSEMNVSTLELGDSALYLCASSPRNQRGAFWSQYFGPGTRLTVL.

The chain carries TRBV9 and TRBJ1-4, with D possibly being TRBD1 (6 bases). Per the germline V gene, CDR1 is SGDLS and CDR2 is YYNGEE. V was trimmed by 0 bases and J by 3 bases, leaving 6 bases between them. CDR3 length: 14 residues. CDR3 sequence reads: CASSVGTANEKLFF. CDR3 nucleotides: TGTGCCAGCAGCGTAGGGACAGCTAATGAAAAACTGTTTTTT.

This clone was seen only once. This chain links TRBV7-2 with TRBJ2-3, with D tentatively TRBD1 (5 bases). Germline CDR1 reads SGHTA; CDR2 reads FQGNSA. The ends were cut back, 0 bases at V and 3 bases at J, with 10 bases in the middle. The CDR3 spans 15 residues. CDR3 region: CASSLAPRGTDTQYF. As DNA, the CDR3 is TGTGCCAGCAGCTTAGCGCCAAGGGGTACAGATACGCAGTATTTT. Drawing the rest from reference TRBV7-2 and TRBJ2-3, the complete variable domain is GAGVSQSPSNKVTEKGKDVELRCDPISGHTALYWYRQSLGQGLEFLIYFQGNSAPDKSGLPSDRFSAERTGGSVSTLTIQRTQQEDSAVYLCASSLAPRGTDTQYFGPGTRLTVL.

The rearrangement links TRBV4-2 to TRBJ1-1; 7 bases align to TRBD1. The germline V gene encodes CDR1 LGHNA and CDR2 YNFKEQ. The CDR3 length is 15 residues. The V gene end was trimmed by 1 base and the J gene end by 3 bases; junction bases not matched to a gene: 5. CDR3 sequence: CASSQGRTGDTEAFF. As DNA, the CDR3 is TGTGCCAGCAGCCAAGGTAGAACAGGGGACACTGAAGCTTTCTTT.

This clone is a singleton in its sample. The chain links TRBV7-6 to TRBJ1-3; D might be TRBD1 (6 bases). Germline V gives CDR1 SGHVS, CDR2 FNYEAQ. V was trimmed by 5 bases and J by 0 bases, leaving 14 bases between them. The CDR3 loop spans 16 amino acids. The CDR3: CASSTHGQISGNTIYF. In nucleotides, the CDR3 is TGTGCCAGCAGCACGCATGGACAGATCTCTGGAAACACCATATATTTT.

This sequence joins TRBV2 and TRBJ1-1; a weak D match, TRBD1 (6 bases). Trimming pared 7 bases from V and 1 base from J, leaving 10 bases between. The V gene's germline CDR1 is SNHLY and CDR2 FYNNEI. The CDR3 length is 13 residues. The CDR3 nucleotides are TGTGCCAGCAATCTGGGACAGAACACTGAAGCTTTCTTT. This encodes CASNLGQNTEAFF. Filled out from reference TRBV2 and TRBJ1-1, the complete variable domain reads EPEVTQTPSHQVTQMGQEVILRCVPISNHLYFYWYRQILGQKVEFLVSFYNNEISEKSEIFDDQFSVERPDGSNFTLKIRSTKLEDSAMYFCASNLGQNTEAFFGQGTRLTVV.

The chain combines TRBV19 with TRBJ1-5; D gene uncertain. Germline CDR1 is LNHDA and CDR2 is SQIVND (reference sequence). Trimming took 3 bases from V and 8 from J, leaving 11 bases between them. The CDR3 loop spans 13 amino acids. The CDR3 nucleotides read TGTGCCAGTAGTATGGCGGGCATCGAGCCCCAGCATTTT. The encoded protein is CASSMAGIEPQHF.

V gene TRBV15 combines with J gene TRBJ1-1; weak D call: TRBD1 (5 bases). Germline values: CDR1 LNHNV, CDR2 YYDKDF (reference sequence). V was trimmed by 2 bases and J by 4 bases, leaving 17 bases between them. The CDR3 length is 16 residues. In DNA form, the CDR3 reads TGTGCCACCAGCAGACAGGTGGGAAGGGGAGGCACTGAAGCTTTCTTT. It codes for CATSRQVGRGGTEAFF.

V is TRBV27 and J is TRBJ2-6, with D tentatively TRBD1 (6 bases). The CDR3 length is 17 residues. With 4 bases removed from V and 5 bases from J, the gap between germline ends came to 18 bases. Looked up from germline, CDR1 is MNHEY and CDR2 is SMNVEV (reference sequence). CDR3 nucleotides: TGTGCCAGCAGTTGGACAGATCCTTTGGGCTGGGCCAACGTCCTGACTTTC. Protein product: CASSWTDPLGWANVLTF.

This clone was observed a handful of times. The rearrangement uses TRBV6-7 and TRBJ1-5, with D perhaps matching TRBD1 (6 bases). TRBV6-7 is identified as an open reading frame with a role that is uncertain. V was pared by 0 bases and J by 4 bases, with 10 bases between. The CDR3 sequence is 15 residues long. In DNA form, the CDR3 reads TGTGCCAGCAGTTACTCCAGGGGTGGTAATCAGCCCCAGCATTTT. Translation: CASSYSRGGNQPQHF.

The chain has TRBV15 and TRBJ2-2; 8 bases agree with TRBD1. The junction had 0 bases not matched to a gene; V was cut back by 3 bases and J by 0 bases. CDR1 LNHNV and CDR2 YYDKDF come from the germline V gene (reference sequence). The CDR3 is 15 amino acids. Here the CDR3 DNA reads TGTGCCACCAGCAGGGGACAGGCGAACACCGGGGAGCTGTTTTTT. Amino acid sequence: CATSRGQANTGELFF.

This clone was found a few times. This chain links TRBV6-1 with TRBJ2-1, with D tentatively TRBD2 (6 bases). Germline lookup yields CDR1 MNHNS and CDR2 SASEGT. The V gene lost 1 base and the J gene lost 3 bases, with 7 bases spanning the gap. This CDR3 is 14 amino acids long. The CDR3, as DNA: TGTGCCAGCAGTGAAGGGACTAACTACAATGAGCAGTTCTTC. This encodes CASSEGTNYNEQFF.

The chain employs TRBV6-1 and TRBJ2-2; a possible D gene is TRBD2 (6 bases). Per the germline V gene, CDR1 is MNHNS and CDR2 is SASEGT. The germline V and J ends were trimmed by 4 bases and 6 bases, with 12 bases remaining between them. The CDR3 is 14 residues long. In DNA, the CDR3 is TGTGCCAGCAGTGCGGAGGGGATCCCCGGGGAGCTGTTTTTT. This translates into CASSAEGIPGELFF.

This chain joins TRBV11-2 and TRBJ1-2; TRBD1 agrees at 8 bases. The CDR3 contains 14 residues. CDR1 and CDR2 (germline): SGHAT, FQNNGV. With V trimmed by 5 bases and J by 8 bases, 10 bases remained unmatched. CDR3 coding DNA: TGTGCCAGCAGCCATAGACAGGGGAGGGAAGGCTACACCTTC. Amino acids: CASSHRQGREGYTF.